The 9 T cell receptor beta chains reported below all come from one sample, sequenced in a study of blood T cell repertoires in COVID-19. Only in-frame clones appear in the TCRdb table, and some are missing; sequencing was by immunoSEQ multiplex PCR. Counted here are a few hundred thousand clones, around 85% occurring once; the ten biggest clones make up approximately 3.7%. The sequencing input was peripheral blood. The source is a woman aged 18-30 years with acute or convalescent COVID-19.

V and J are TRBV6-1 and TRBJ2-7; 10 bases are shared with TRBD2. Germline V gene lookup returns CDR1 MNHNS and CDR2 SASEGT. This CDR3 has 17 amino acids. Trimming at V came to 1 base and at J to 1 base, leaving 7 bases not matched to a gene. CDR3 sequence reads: CASSEEASGGGSYEQYF. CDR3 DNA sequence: TGTGCCAGCAGTGAAGAGGCTAGCGGGGGAGGATCCTACGAGCAGTACTTC.

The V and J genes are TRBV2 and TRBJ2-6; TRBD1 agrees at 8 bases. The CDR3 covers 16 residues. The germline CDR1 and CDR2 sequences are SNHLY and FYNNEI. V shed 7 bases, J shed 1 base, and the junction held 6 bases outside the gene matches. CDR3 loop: CASTDRDGSGANVLTF. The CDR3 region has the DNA TGTGCCAGCACGGACAGGGACGGGTCTGGGGCCAACGTCCTGACTTTC.

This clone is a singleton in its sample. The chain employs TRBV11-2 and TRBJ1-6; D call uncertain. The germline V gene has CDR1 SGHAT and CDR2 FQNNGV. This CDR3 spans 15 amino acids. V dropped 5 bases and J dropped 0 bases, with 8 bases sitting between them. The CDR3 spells CASSLAGSYNSPLHF. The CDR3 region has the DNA TGTGCCAGCAGCCTGGCGGGCTCCTATAATTCACCCCTCCACTTT.

The CDR3 DNA reads TGTGCCAGCAGTCCAGGACAGGGGAGCTCCTATAATTCACCCCTCCACTTT. Encoded protein: CASSPGQGSSYNSPLHF. The V and J genes are TRBV28 and TRBJ1-6; 9 bases are shared with TRBD1. After removal of 5 bases from V and 0 bases from J, the junction contained 5 bases not matched to a gene. The germline CDR1 and CDR2 sequences are MDHEN and SYDVKM. The CDR3 extends over 17 amino acids.

CDR3 loop: CASSSPSGTGHNEQFF. CDR3 DNA: TGTGCCAGCAGTTCGCCCTCCGGGACTGGACACAATGAGCAGTTCTTC. The chain employs TRBV6-5 and TRBJ2-1; tentative D call: TRBD2 (6 bases). The length of the CDR3 is 16 residues. Germline-derived CDR1 and CDR2 are MNHEY and SVGAGI. Trimming shortened V by 4 bases and J by 5 bases, and 18 bases separated the two germline ends.

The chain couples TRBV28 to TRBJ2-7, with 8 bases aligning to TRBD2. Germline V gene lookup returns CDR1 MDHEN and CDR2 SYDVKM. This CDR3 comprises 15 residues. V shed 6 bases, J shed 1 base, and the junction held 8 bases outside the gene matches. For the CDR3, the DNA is TGTGCCAGCAGCAAAATAGCGGGAAAGTCCTACGAGCAGTACTTC. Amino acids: CASSKIAGKSYEQYF.

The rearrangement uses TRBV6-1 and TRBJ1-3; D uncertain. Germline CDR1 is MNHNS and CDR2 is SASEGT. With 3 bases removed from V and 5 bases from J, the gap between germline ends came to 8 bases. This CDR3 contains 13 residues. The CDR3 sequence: CASSEEFRNTIYF. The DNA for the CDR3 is TGTGCCAGCAGTGAGGAGTTTAGAAACACCATATATTTT.

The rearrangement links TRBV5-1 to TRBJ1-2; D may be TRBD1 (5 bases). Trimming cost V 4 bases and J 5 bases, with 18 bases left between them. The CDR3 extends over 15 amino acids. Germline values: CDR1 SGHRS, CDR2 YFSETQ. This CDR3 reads CASSPGGALGYGYTF. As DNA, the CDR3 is TGCGCCAGCAGCCCCGGCGGGGCCTTAGGGTATGGCTACACCTTC.

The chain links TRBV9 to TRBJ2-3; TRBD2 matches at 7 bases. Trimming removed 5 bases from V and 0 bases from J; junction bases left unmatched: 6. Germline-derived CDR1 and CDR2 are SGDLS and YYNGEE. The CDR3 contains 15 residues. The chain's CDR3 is CASSLGGTSTDTQYF. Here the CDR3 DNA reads TGTGCCAGCAGTCTGGGAGGGACTAGCACAGATACGCAGTATTTT.